This TCR beta chain was identified in a study of vaccination effects on CD4 cells after COVID-19. Study-wide results and limits: Just 1 of 255 vaccine-induced clones in healthy recipients was cross-reactive.

Expansion of antigen-specific CD4+ T cells with viral peptide pools was carried out by the ViraFEST assay before sequencing. The culture ran for 10 days, and then CD4+ T cells were isolated. Recipients of the vaccine had no prior SARS-CoV-2 infection and negative nucleocapsid antibodies. Both day 3 and day 7 saw half the medium replaced with IL-2 medium. Trimming shortened V by 4 bases and J by 3 bases, and 18 bases separated the two germline ends. The CDR3 spans 16 residues. Looked up from germline, CDR1 is MGHDK and CDR2 is SYGVNS. Sequenced by immunoSEQ multiplex PCR; TCRdb stores in-frame clones only, minus some. The profile shows around 71,000 clones, approximately 79% of them singletons. Comment on this clone: Its antigen is undetermined.

V and J are TRBV25-1 and TRBJ1-2, with D tentatively TRBD1 (6 bases). The sample consisted of CD4+ T cells from PBMCs cultured with HCoV-OC43 spike peptides, taken before COVID-19 vaccination. Sample subset: HCoV-OC43 spike overlapping peptide pool stimulation. The origin of this receptor is a human donor who received a COVID-19 vaccine. The CDR3 here is CASSGPQDRRYYGYTF. CDR3 nucleotides: TGTGCCAGCAGTGGCCCCCAAGACAGGCGCTACTATGGCTACACCTTC.